This T cell receptor (beta chain) was captured by sequencing in a study of blood T cells in healthy people across ages. This clonotype was found many times. Its antigen is currently unknown. Overall study findings and caveats: In the absence of known donor CMV status, changes in expanded clonotypes were possibly confounded. More naive CD4+ cells and higher diversity were found in long-lived than in aged donors.

Primers used in a second PCR of roughly 6 to 12 cycles were a sample-barcoded 5' primer and a J-beta primer mix. Per sample, CDR3-containing paired-end reads numbered at least 3 million. TCRdb independently ran MiXCR on the 5' RACE reads; one entry per CDR3 protein. This table holds about 750,000 distinct CDR3 sequences, about 53% found once. V lost 5 bases to trimming and J lost 0 bases; unmatched junction nucleotides: 9. The germline CDR1 and CDR2 sequences are DFQATT and SNEGSKA (reference sequence). The CDR3 totals 17 residues. The receptor's source is a man older than 75 in good health. J is TRBJ2-6 and V is TRBV20-1; 8 positions match TRBD2. Sample: blood. For the CDR3, the DNA is TGCAGTGCTTTCCCTTTAGCGGGAAGCTCTGGGGCCAACGTCCTGACTTTC. Encoded protein: CSAFPLAGSSGANVLTF.